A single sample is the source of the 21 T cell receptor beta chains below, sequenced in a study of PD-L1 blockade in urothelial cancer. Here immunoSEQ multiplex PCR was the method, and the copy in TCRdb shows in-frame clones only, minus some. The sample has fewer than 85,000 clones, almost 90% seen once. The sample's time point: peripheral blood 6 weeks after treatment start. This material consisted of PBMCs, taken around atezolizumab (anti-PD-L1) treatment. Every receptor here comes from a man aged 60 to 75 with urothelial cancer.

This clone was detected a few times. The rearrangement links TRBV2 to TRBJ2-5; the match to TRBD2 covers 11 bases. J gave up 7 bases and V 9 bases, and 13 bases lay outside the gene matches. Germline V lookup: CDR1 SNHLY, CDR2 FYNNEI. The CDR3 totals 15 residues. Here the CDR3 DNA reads TGTGCCAGTAAAGGGACTAGCGGAACCCCGGGGACCCAGTACTTC. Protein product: CASKGTSGTPGTQYF.

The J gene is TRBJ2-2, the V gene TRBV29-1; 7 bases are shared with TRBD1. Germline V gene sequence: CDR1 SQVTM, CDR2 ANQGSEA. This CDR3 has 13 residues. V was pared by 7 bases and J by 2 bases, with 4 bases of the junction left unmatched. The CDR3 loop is CSAGTANTGELFF. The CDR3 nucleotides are TGCAGCGCCGGGACAGCTAACACCGGGGAGCTGTTTTTT.

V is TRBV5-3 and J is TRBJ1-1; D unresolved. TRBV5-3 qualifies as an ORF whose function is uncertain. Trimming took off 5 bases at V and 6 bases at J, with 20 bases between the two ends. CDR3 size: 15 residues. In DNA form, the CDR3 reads TGTGCCAGAAGAAATACCACGGGGAGAAGATCTGAAGCTTTCTTT. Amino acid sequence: CARRNTTGRRSEAFF.

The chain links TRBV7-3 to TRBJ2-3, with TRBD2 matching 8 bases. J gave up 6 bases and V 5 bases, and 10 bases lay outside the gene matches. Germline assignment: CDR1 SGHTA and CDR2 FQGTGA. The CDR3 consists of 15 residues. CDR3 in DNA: TGTGCCAGCAGCATTAGCGGGGCTAGGCTCGATACGCAGTATTTT. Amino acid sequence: CASSISGARLDTQYF.

The CDR3 nucleotides are TGTGCCAGCAGGCCTTGGAGACAGGGTAAAGGCTACACCTTC. Its translation: CASRPWRQGKGYTF. The chain couples TRBV6-8 to TRBJ1-2; 7 nucleotides match TRBD1. Germline V gene sequence: CDR1 MNHGY, CDR2 SAAAGT. The V and J ends lost 6 bases and 8 bases, in that order; junction bases with no gene match: 12. This CDR3 comprises 14 residues.

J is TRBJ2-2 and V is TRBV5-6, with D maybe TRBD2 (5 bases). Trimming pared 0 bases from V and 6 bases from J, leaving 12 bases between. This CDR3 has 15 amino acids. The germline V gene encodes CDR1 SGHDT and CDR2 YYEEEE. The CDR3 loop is CASSLVEVLPGELFF. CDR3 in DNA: TGTGCCAGCAGCTTGGTGGAGGTCCTACCCGGGGAGCTGTTTTTT.

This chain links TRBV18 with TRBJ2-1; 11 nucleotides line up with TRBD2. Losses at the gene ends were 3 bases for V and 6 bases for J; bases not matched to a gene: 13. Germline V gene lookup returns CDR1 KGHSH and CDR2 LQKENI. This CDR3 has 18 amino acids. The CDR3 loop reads CASSPTNPGGTSGNEQFF. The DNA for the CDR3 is TGTGCCAGCTCACCTACCAATCCCGGTGGGACTAGCGGCAATGAGCAGTTCTTC.

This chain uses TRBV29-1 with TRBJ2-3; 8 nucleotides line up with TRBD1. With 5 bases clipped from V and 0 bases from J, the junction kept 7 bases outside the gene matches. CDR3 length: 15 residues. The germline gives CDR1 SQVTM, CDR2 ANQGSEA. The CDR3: CSVTAGQGSTDTQYF. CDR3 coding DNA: TGCAGCGTTACCGCAGGACAGGGTAGCACAGATACGCAGTATTTT.

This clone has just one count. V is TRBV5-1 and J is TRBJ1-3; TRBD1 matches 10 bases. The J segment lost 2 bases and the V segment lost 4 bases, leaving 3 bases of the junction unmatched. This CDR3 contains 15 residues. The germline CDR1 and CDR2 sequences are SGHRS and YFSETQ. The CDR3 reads CASSPDRGAGNTIYF. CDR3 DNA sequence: TGCGCCAGCAGCCCGGACAGGGGGGCTGGAAACACCATATATTTT.

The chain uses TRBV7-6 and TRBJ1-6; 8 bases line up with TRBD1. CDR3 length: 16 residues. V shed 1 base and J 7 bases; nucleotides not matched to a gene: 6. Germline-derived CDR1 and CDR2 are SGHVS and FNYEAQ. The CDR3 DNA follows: TGTGCCAGCAGCTTAGAGACAGGGGATGGGAATTCACCCCTCCACTTT. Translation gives CASSLETGDGNSPLHF.

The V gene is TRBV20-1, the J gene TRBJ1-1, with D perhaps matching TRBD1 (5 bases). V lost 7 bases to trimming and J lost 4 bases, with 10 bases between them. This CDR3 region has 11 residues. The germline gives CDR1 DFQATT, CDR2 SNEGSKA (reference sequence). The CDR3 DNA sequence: TGCAGTGATCGCCAGGGCACTGAAGCTTTCTTT. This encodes CSDRQGTEAFF.

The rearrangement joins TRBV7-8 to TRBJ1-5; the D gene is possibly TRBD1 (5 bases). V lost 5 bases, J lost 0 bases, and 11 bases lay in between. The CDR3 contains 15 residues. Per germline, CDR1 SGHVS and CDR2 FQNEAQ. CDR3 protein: CASSPWRGSNQPQHF. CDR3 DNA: TGTGCCAGCAGCCCCTGGAGGGGTAGCAATCAGCCCCAGCATTTT.

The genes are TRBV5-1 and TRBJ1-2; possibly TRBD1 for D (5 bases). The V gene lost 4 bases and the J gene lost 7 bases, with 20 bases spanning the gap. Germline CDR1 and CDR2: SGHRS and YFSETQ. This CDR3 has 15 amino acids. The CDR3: CASSPGEGRRGGYTF. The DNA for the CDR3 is TGCGCCAGCAGCCCGGGGGAGGGCCGTCGAGGTGGCTACACCTTC. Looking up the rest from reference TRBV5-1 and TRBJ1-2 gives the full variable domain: KAGVTQTPRYLIKTRGQQVTLSCSPISGHRSVSWYQQTPGQGLQFLFEYFSETQRNKGNFPGRFSGRQFSNSRSEMNVSTLELGDSALYLCASSPGEGRRGGYTFGSGTRLTVV.

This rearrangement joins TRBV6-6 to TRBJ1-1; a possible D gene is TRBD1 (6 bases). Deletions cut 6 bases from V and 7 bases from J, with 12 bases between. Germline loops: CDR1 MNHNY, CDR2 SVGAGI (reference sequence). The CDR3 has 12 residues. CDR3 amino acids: CASRHGQREAFF. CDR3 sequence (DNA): TGTGCCAGCAGACACGGACAGCGTGAAGCTTTCTTT.

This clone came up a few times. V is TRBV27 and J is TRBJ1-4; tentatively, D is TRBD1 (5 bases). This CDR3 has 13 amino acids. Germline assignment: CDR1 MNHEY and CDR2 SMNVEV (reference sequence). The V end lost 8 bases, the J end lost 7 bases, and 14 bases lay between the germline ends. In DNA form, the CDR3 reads TGTGCCAGCTCCGGGACTGCCACTGAAAAACTGTTTTTT. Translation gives CASSGTATEKLFF.

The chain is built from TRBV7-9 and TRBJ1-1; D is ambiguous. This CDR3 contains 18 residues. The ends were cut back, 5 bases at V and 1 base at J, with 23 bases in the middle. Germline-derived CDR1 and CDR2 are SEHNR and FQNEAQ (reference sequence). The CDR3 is CASSIYRGRRVGNTEAFF. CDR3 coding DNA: TGTGCCAGCAGCATTTACCGAGGCAGGCGGGTGGGGAACACTGAAGCTTTCTTT.

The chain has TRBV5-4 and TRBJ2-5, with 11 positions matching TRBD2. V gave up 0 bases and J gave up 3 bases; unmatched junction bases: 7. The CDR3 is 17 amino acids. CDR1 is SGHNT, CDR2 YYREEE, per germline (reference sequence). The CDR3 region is CASSLGPSGGSEETQYF. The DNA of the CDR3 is TGTGCCAGCAGCTTGGGACCTAGCGGGGGGAGTGAAGAGACCCAGTACTTC.

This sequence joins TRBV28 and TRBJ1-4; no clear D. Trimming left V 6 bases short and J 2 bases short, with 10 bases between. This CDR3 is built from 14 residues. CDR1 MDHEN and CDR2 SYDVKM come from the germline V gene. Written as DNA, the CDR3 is TGTGCCAGCAGCTCGATTGCGACTAATGAAAAACTGTTTTTT. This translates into CASSSIATNEKLFF.

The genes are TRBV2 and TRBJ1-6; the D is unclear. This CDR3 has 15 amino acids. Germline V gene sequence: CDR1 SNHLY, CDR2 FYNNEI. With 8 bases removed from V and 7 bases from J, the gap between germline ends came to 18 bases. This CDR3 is CASDTDNAGNSPLHF. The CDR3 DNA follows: TGTGCCAGCGATACCGACAACGCGGGAAATTCACCCCTCCACTTT.

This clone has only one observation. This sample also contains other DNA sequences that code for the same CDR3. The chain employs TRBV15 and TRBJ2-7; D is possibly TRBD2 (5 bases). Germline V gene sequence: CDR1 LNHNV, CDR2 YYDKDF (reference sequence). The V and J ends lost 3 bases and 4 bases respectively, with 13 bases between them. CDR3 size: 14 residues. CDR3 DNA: TGTGCCACCAGCAGGGACCGAGGGAGATACGAGCAGTACTTC. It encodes CATSRDRGRYEQYF.

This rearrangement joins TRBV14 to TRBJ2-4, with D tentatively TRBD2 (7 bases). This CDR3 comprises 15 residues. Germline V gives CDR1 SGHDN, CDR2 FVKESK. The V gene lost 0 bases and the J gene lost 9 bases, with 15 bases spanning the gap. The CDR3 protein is CASSQDITGRAIQYF. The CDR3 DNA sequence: TGTGCCAGCAGCCAAGATATAACAGGGAGGGCCATTCAGTACTTC.